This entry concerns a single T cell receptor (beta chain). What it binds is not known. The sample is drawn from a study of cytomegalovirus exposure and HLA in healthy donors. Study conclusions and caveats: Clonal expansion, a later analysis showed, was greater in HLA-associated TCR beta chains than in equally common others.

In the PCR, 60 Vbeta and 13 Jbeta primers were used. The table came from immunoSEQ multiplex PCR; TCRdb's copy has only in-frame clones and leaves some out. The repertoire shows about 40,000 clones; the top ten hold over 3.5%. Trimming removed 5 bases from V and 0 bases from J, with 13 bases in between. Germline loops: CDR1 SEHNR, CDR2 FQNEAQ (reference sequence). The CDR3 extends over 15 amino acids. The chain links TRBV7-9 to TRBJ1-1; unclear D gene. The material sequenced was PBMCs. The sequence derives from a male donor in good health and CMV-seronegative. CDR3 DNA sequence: TGTGCCAGCAGCCTAGAGGCGGGAATGAACACTGAAGCTTTCTTT. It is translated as CASSLEAGMNTEAFF.